The 10 T cell receptor beta chains reported below all come from one sample, sequenced in a study of cytomegalovirus exposure and HLA in healthy donors. PCR was performed using 60 Vbeta and 13 Jbeta primers. This table comes from immunoSEQ multiplex PCR, and its TCRdb copy is limited to in-frame clones, with some not included. The clone table shows around 71,000 clones, with the ten largest holding about 1.8%. Sequencing used PBMCs. These receptors all stem from a woman aged 30 to 39 in good health and CMV-seronegative.

The chain is built from TRBV30 and TRBJ1-1; a weak D match, TRBD1 (6 bases). The CDR3 is 14 amino acids. The V and J ends lost 2 bases and 4 bases respectively, with 14 bases between them. In germline, CDR1 is GTSNPN, CDR2 SVGIG (reference sequence). This CDR3 is CAWSRGGPPTEAFF. The CDR3 nucleotides are TGTGCCTGGAGTAGGGGGGGACCACCCACTGAAGCTTTCTTT.

The rearrangement uses TRBV30 and TRBJ2-2; 8 bases line up with TRBD2. The germline gives CDR1 GTSNPN, CDR2 SVGIG (reference sequence). V lost 7 bases and J lost 1; bases outside the gene matches: 11. CDR3 length equals 16 residues. The CDR3 loop reads CASLSGTLLNTGELFF. The DNA of the CDR3 is TGTGCCTCCCTTAGCGGGACCCTACTGAACACCGGGGAGCTGTTTTTT.

For this clone: One end of the junction is discordant with germline, which a read error may explain. This CDR3 is also generated by other DNA sequences in the sample. V and J are TRBV29-1 and TRBJ2-1; 13 bases are shared with TRBD2. CDR3 length: 16 amino acids. The germline gives CDR1 SQVTM, CDR2 ANQGSEA. The DNA for the CDR3 is TGCAGCGTTGAAGGACTAGCGGGGGGCTCCGACAATGAGCAGTTCTTC. Residues: CSVEGLAGGSDNEQFF.

The genes are TRBV19 and TRBJ1-2; D gene uncertain. The CDR3 loop spans 13 amino acids. Trimming took off 3 bases at V and 2 bases at J, with 7 bases between the two ends. Germline V gene data show CDR1 as LNHDA and CDR2 as SQIVND (reference sequence). The CDR3 spells CASSILVNYGYTF. The CDR3 nucleotides read TGTGCCAGTAGTATCTTAGTAAACTATGGCTACACCTTC.

V and J are TRBV9 and TRBJ2-7, with 11 bases matching TRBD1. From germline, CDR1 is SGDLS and CDR2 YYNGEE. CDR3 size: 14 residues. The ends lost 4 bases at V and 7 bases at J; junction bases unmatched: 7. Written as DNA, the CDR3 is TGTGCCAGCAGCACCACCGGGACAGGGGGAGAGCAGTACTTC. Amino acid sequence: CASSTTGTGGEQYF.

The chain combines TRBV27 with TRBJ1-2, with TRBD1 identical over 9 bases. This CDR3 region has 16 residues. Germline V gene lookup returns CDR1 MNHEY and CDR2 SMNVEV (reference sequence). The V and J ends lost 4 bases and 4 bases, in that order; junction bases with no gene match: 10. The CDR3 region is CASSSTQGAGGYGYTF. CDR3 in DNA: TGTGCCAGCAGTTCTACACAGGGGGCCGGCGGCTATGGCTACACCTTC.

The chain uses TRBV19 and TRBJ2-7; TRBD2 aligns across 7 bases. The CDR3 spans 11 residues. V lost 6 bases, J lost 5 bases, and 1 base stayed unmatched. In germline, CDR1 is LNHDA, CDR2 SQIVND (reference sequence). CDR3 nucleotides: TGTGCCAGTAGCGCGGGGGACGAGCAGTACTTC. This gives the protein CASSAGDEQYF.

The genes are TRBV29-1 and TRBJ2-1; a weak D match, TRBD1 (6 bases). The V end lost 7 bases, the J end lost 9 bases, and 13 bases lay between the germline ends. Germline V CDR1 and CDR2: SQVTM, ANQGSEA. The CDR3 runs to 11 residues. The chain's CDR3 is CSAQQGFEQFF. In DNA, the CDR3 is TGCAGCGCGCAACAGGGTTTTGAGCAGTTCTTC.

The chain employs TRBV4-1 and TRBJ2-1, with 8 bases matching TRBD2. V dropped 1 base and J dropped 5; count of bases not matched to a gene: 13. The CDR3 runs to 18 residues. Per the germline V gene, CDR1 is MGHRA and CDR2 is YSYEKL. The CDR3 DNA sequence: TGCGCCAGCAGCCAAGTGGCCGGGAGGGCCTTCCTAGACAATGAGCAGTTCTTC. Its protein is CASSQVAGRAFLDNEQFF.

The chain joins TRBV5-1 to TRBJ1-1; a possible D gene is TRBD1 (5 bases). V lost 4 bases to trimming and J lost 4 bases, with 11 bases between them. Germline lookup yields CDR1 SGHRS and CDR2 YFSETQ. This CDR3 has 13 residues. This CDR3 is CASSPREGTEAFF. Written as DNA, the CDR3 is TGCGCCAGCAGCCCCAGGGAAGGCACTGAAGCTTTCTTT.